A selection of T cell receptor beta chains follows, all from one sample in a study of sequential checkpoint blockade in melanoma. Clones were read by immunoSEQ multiplex PCR, and TCRdb kept only the in-frame ones, dropping some. Of some 20,000 clones in the sample, approximately 79% were seen once. The input for sequencing was CD8+ T cells sorted from blood (inferred from file names), taken from a patient given nivolumab and ipilimumab in sequence. These receptors came from a human donor with melanoma. CDR3s leave out the opening cysteine and the closing phenylalanine or tryptophan.

TRBV7-9	TRBJ2-7	ASSLLGRRSGSSYEQY
TRBV27	TRBJ2-5	ASSYASGTSKETQY
TRBV18	TRBJ2-3	ASSPRASGKPSTDTQY
TRBV13	TRBJ2-2	ASSLTSDANTGELF
TRBV9	TRBJ1-2	ASSVGRFGGENYGYT
TRBV19	TRBJ2-2	ASSQGIGELF
TRBV6-6	TRBJ2-5	ASSYFGGFETQY
TRBV25-1	TRBJ1-2	ASNGQGHGYT
TRBV6-5	TRBJ1-1	ASSYSGTGFRTEAF
TRBV2	TRBJ2-5	ASSDPPVGGETQY
TRBV6-5	TRBJ2-7	ASMPFRGLGEQY
TRBV5-1	TRBJ1-1	ASSKGRPGGAEAF
TRBV2	TRBJ2-2	ASTGTINTGELF
TRBV4-1	TRBJ2-3	ASSPRSGRGTDTQY
TRBV6-5	TRBJ2-7	ASSPLGQNYEQY
TRBV13	TRBJ2-3	ASSKWGTPSTDTQY
TRBV27	TRBJ2-7	ASSLYGGGYEQY
TRBV28	TRBJ2-3	ASGSPGQSSTDTQY
TRBV29-1	TRBJ2-7	SVEGLAGTSYEQY
TRBV7-9	TRBJ1-1	ASSLRQGAEAF
TRBV7-9	TRBJ2-7	ASSPLVAGAITEQY
TRBV9	TRBJ1-4	ASSPGFRGEKLF
TRBV29-1	TRBJ2-7	SVAGQGGDYEQY
TRBV4-2	TRBJ2-7	ASSQVSGRTYEQY
TRBV7-6	TRBJ2-5	ASSERRGETQY
TRBV6-6	TRBJ2-7	ASSYPDRGYYEQY
TRBV19	TRBJ2-7	ANFGGEGEQY
TRBV19	TRBJ2-3	ASRALGSGLTDTQY
TRBV28	NA	ASSSPGTGIDEQY
TRBV7-2	TRBJ2-7	ASSFGTGGYEQY
TRBV27	TRBJ2-7	ASSPSLAGVLYEQY
TRBV5-4	TRBJ2-7	ASSPTPGQKRSYEQY
TRBV27	TRBJ2-1	ASSLSGGADDNEQF
TRBV9	TRBJ2-7	ASSPPCEQY
TRBV27	TRBJ2-3	ASSSLLAGGADTQY
TRBV27	TRBJ2-3	ASSSTSGVLDTQY
TRBV6-1	TRBJ2-7	ASSQGVSKGYEQY